This T cell receptor (beta chain) comes out of a study of response to subunit inactivated influenza vaccine. V lost 0 bases, J lost 2 bases, and 6 bases lay in between. The CDR3 contains 14 residues. Germline CDR1 SGHVS, CDR2 FQNEAQ. Study-wide points: The authors suggested that every seasonal influenza vaccination recruits few new T cells.

From the RT-PCR reads, TCRdb called clonotypes with MiXCR, one entry per CDR3 protein. The sample includes fewer than 700,000 distinct CDR3 sequences, roughly 13% of them seen just once. This clonotype has ten or more counts. Antigen specificity is unknown. The specimen comprised PBMCs from blood, sampled more than 35 days after vaccination. This TCR was recovered from a man aged 50-59 years who received an inactivated influenza vaccine. V usage is TRBV7-8 and J usage is TRBJ2-3; D is uncertain. CDR3 nucleotide sequence: TGTGCCAGCAGCTTAGCAGCGTCCACAGATACGCAGTATTTT. Translated: CASSLAASTDTQYF.